What follows is one T cell receptor (beta chain) and its context. This entry belongs to a study of blood T cell repertoires in COVID-19. Clones were read by immunoSEQ multiplex PCR, and TCRdb kept only the in-frame ones, dropping some. The sample has around 400,000 clones; 75% to 90% are singletons. Participant ages covered 18 to 89 years across around 22 US areas. Participant-given clinical history determined each cohort assignment. The CDR3 sequence is 12 residues long. The V end was cut by 5 bases, the J end by 14 bases, with 13 bases between. This receptor was obtained from a woman between 50 and 59 years old who had recovered from COVID-19. The V and J genes are TRBV12-3 or TRBV12-4 and TRBJ1-6, with a tentative D call TRBD1 (5 bases). The sample consisted of PBMCs or T cells enriched from blood (not recorded which). This CDR3 reads CASSIQGASLHF. Written as DNA, the CDR3 is TGTGCCAGCAGTATTCAGGGTGCGTCCCTCCACTTT.